The 18 T cell receptor beta chains below were found in one sample sequenced in a study of pediatric ulcerative colitis. Method: immunoSEQ multiplex PCR; TCRdb's copy keeps in-frame clones and lacks some. The sample records roughly 25,000 clones, roughly 70% being singletons. One to two pinch biopsies were taken from the rectum during colonoscopy. Material: gut tissue. These receptors came from a boy aged 5-17 years with severe ulcerative colitis.

V is TRBV4-2 and J is TRBJ2-5; no clear D. Trimming removed 2 bases from V and 5 bases from J, with 6 bases in between. CDR1 LGHNA and CDR2 YNFKEQ come from the germline V gene. CDR3 length: 12 amino acids. The CDR3 nucleotides are TGTGCCAGCAGCCAACCTGGGGAGACCCAGTACTTC. Residues: CASSQPGETQYF.

The chain joins TRBV10-3 to TRBJ2-1; D gene uncertain. Germline CDR1 ENHRY, CDR2 SYGVKD. The CDR3 is 15 amino acids. The V end was cut by 4 bases, the J end by 6 bases, with 16 bases between. CDR3 sequence reads: CAISVFWWLSNEQFF. The CDR3 DNA follows: TGTGCCATCAGTGTCTTTTGGTGGCTCAGCAATGAGCAGTTCTTC.

J is TRBJ1-5 and V is TRBV7-2; no definite D call. The germline V gene encodes CDR1 SGHTA and CDR2 FQGNSA. The V end lost 6 bases, the J end lost 4 bases, and 10 bases lay between the germline ends. The CDR3 sequence is 13 residues long. CDR3 sequence reads: CASSPHPNQPQHF. The DNA for the CDR3 is TGTGCCAGCAGTCCCCACCCAAATCAGCCCCAGCATTTT.

The V and J genes are TRBV14 and TRBJ2-1; perhaps TRBD2 as D (6 bases). Germline CDR1 is SGHDN and CDR2 is FVKESK. V was shortened by 3 bases and J by 3 bases, with 21 bases between the two germline ends. The CDR3 spans 18 residues. CDR3 in amino acids: CASSQVELADSYYNEQFF. The CDR3 DNA is TGTGCCAGCAGCCAGGTAGAACTAGCCGACTCCTACTACAATGAGCAGTTCTTC.

By sample share, this clone is medium-sized. The V and J genes are TRBV2 and TRBJ2-3; unclear D gene. Germline V gives CDR1 SNHLY, CDR2 FYNNEI. The CDR3 covers 14 residues. Trimming took 4 bases from V and 1 from J, leaving 9 bases between them. CDR3 residues: CASSGPTRTDTQYF. DNA of the CDR3: TGTGCCAGCAGTGGTCCGACACGCACAGATACGCAGTATTTT. The full variable domain, rest sourced from reference TRBV2 and TRBJ2-3, is EPEVTQTPSHQVTQMGQEVILRCVPISNHLYFYWYRQILGQKVEFLVSFYNNEISEKSEIFDDQFSVERPDGSNFTLKIRSTKLEDSAMYFCASSGPTRTDTQYFGPGTRLTVL.

This sequence joins TRBV6-1 and TRBJ2-3; 9 nucleotides agree with TRBD2. V trimming: 5 bases; J trimming: 6 bases; junction bases outside the gene matches: 9. Germline values: CDR1 MNHNS, CDR2 SASEGT. The CDR3 consists of 15 residues. In DNA form, the CDR3 reads TGTGCCAGCAGTACTTTGGCGGGAGGGCGGGATACGCAGTATTTT. As protein: CASSTLAGGRDTQYF.

This clone has more than one count but fewer than ten. V is TRBV15 and J is TRBJ2-7; 9 bases line up with TRBD1. The CDR3 extends over 15 amino acids. Germline CDR1 is LNHNV and CDR2 is YYDKDF (reference sequence). The ends lost 0 bases at V and 0 bases at J; junction bases unmatched: 0. CDR3 sequence (DNA): TGTGCCACCAGCAGAGAGACAGGGGGCTCCTACGAGCAGTACTTC. Encoded protein: CATSRETGGSYEQYF.

The chain uses TRBV4-2 and TRBJ2-1; 8 positions match TRBD1. CDR3 length equals 19 residues. Germline V gene sequence: CDR1 LGHNA, CDR2 YNFKEQ. With V trimmed by 0 bases and J by 4 bases, 14 bases remained unmatched. The CDR3 sequence is CASSQDRTPGTGGYNEQFF. In DNA, the CDR3 is TGTGCCAGCAGCCAAGACCGGACGCCCGGGACAGGAGGATACAATGAGCAGTTCTTC.

The J gene is TRBJ2-5, the V gene TRBV7-2, with 7 nucleotides matching TRBD1. Germline CDR1 is SGHTA and CDR2 is FQGNSA. The CDR3 consists of 21 residues. With V trimmed by 0 bases and J by 5 bases, 24 bases remained unmatched. The CDR3 DNA follows: TGTGCCAGCAGCTTAGCGGCCAAGGCCGGGCGAATCAGGGGGTATGGGGAGACCCAGTACTTC. Encoded protein: CASSLAAKAGRIRGYGETQYF.

The chain has TRBV29-1 and TRBJ1-2; D is possibly TRBD1 (6 bases). From germline, CDR1 is SQVTM and CDR2 ANQGSEA. V was pared by 4 bases and J by 4 bases, with 10 bases between. This CDR3 region has 12 residues. This CDR3 is CSVADRTYGYTF. DNA of the CDR3: TGCAGCGTTGCAGACAGGACCTATGGCTACACCTTC.

This clone turned up a few times. The chain joins TRBV6-5 to TRBJ2-1; 7 bases are a match to TRBD1. The germline V gene has CDR1 MNHEY and CDR2 SVGAGI. The CDR3 runs to 13 residues. V lost 5 bases to trimming and J lost 7 bases; unmatched junction nucleotides: 5. CDR3 region: CASSKTGDNEQFF. CDR3 nucleotide sequence: TGTGCCAGCAGTAAAACAGGGGATAATGAGCAGTTCTTC.

V gene TRBV6-1 combines with J gene TRBJ2-1; 7 positions match TRBD1. Germline V gives CDR1 MNHNS, CDR2 SASEGT. The CDR3 consists of 14 residues. V was clipped by 3 bases and J by 6 bases; unmatched bases: 5. CDR3 loop: CASSDQPGGNEQFF. CDR3 coding DNA: TGTGCCAGCAGTGACCAACCAGGGGGCAATGAGCAGTTCTTC.

The rearrangement uses TRBV30 and TRBJ1-5; D unclear. This CDR3 spans 15 amino acids. V lost 0 bases and J lost 3, with 12 bases in between. From germline, CDR1 is GTSNPN and CDR2 SVGIG (reference sequence). DNA for the CDR3: TGTGCCTGGAGTGTCGGAGTCCCTCTCAATCAGCCCCAGCATTTT. It specifies CAWSVGVPLNQPQHF. Full variable domain (remainder filled in from reference TRBV30 and TRBJ1-5): SQTIHQWPATLVQPVGSPLSLECTVEGTSNPNLYWYRQAAGRGLQLLFYSVGIGQISSEVPQNLSASRPQDRQFILSSKKLLLSDSGFYLCAWSVGVPLNQPQHFGDGTRLSIL.

The V gene is TRBV7-3, the J gene TRBJ2-2, with 13 nucleotides matching TRBD2. This CDR3 spans 15 amino acids. Germline V gives CDR1 SGHTA, CDR2 FQGTGA. J lost 10 bases, V lost 4 bases, and 6 bases had no gene match. CDR3 in DNA: TGTGCCAGCAGCTCCGGACTAGCGGGAGTCGAGGAGCTGTTTTTT. Translation gives CASSSGLAGVEELFF. The entire variable domain, with the rest obtained from reference TRBV7-3 and TRBJ2-2, is as follows: GAGVSQTPSNKVTEKGKYVELRCDPISGHTALYWYRQSLGQGPEFLIYFQGTGAADDSGLPNDRFFAVRPEGSVSTLKIQRTERGDSAVYLCASSSGLAGVEELFFGEGSRLTVL.

This chain's CDR3 is CASSRHPTSTYNEQFF. DNA of the CDR3: TGTGCCAGCAGCCGCCATCCTACAAGCACCTACAATGAGCAGTTCTTC. V and J are TRBV7-6 and TRBJ2-1; no reliable D call. Germline V gene sequence: CDR1 SGHVS, CDR2 FNYEAQ. The CDR3 covers 16 residues. Trimming cost V 5 bases and J 2 bases, with 16 bases left between them.

The chain links TRBV7-2 to TRBJ2-3; D assignment may be TRBD1 or TRBD2 (5 bases each). CDR1 and CDR2 (germline): SGHTA, FQGNSA. CDR3 size: 16 residues. Between the trimmed V and J ends, which lost 1 base and 2 bases, there was a span of 13 bases. The CDR3 DNA follows: TGTGCCAGCAGCTTAGGCCGGGGACGTAACACAGATACGCAGTATTTT. Its protein product is CASSLGRGRNTDTQYF.

The chain carries TRBV7-2 and TRBJ2-3; 7 bases fit TRBD2. Germline V gene lookup returns CDR1 SGHTA and CDR2 FQGNSA. The CDR3 runs 14 residues. The junction had 6 bases not matched to a gene; V was cut back by 3 bases and J by 6 bases. CDR3 bases: TGTGCCAGCAGCTTTCTCGGACTAGGTGATACGCAGTATTTT. This encodes CASSFLGLGDTQYF.

This clone turned up a few times. This chain uses TRBV9 with TRBJ2-1, with 13 bases aligning to TRBD2. The germline gives CDR1 SGDLS, CDR2 YYNGEE. Trimming removed 0 bases from V and 5 bases from J; junction bases left unmatched: 11. This CDR3 is 19 amino acids long. CDR3 nucleotides: TGTGCCAGCAGCGTAGCCATTGGAACCGGGACTAGCGGGAACAATGAGCAGTTCTTC. Translated: CASSVAIGTGTSGNNEQFF.